This TCR beta chain was captured by sequencing in a study of shared clonotypes between healthy human individuals. CDR3 length equals 15 residues. Germline V CDR1 and CDR2: MDHEN, SYDVKM. V lost 5 bases and J 0 bases, leaving 13 bases between the germline ends. As for this clone: The antigen remains undetermined.

Profiled with immunoSEQ multiplex PCR; TCRdb holds only in-frame clones, not every one. The sample has some 1.4 million clones, about 96% seen once. Study conclusions and caveats: It was only blood that was sampled, and tissue repertoires likely differ. Rarefaction curves obtained for sorted subsets showed sequencing incomplete despite large depth.

This receptor was identified in a man aged 30 to 45 in good health. V and J are TRBV28 and TRBJ1-1; a possible D gene is TRBD1 (6 bases). The sequencing sample was made of naive CD4+ T cells sorted from blood. The subset was: CD45RA+ positively selected. The CDR3 loop reads CASSKTGFMNTEAFF. The CDR3 DNA reads as TGTGCCAGCAGTAAAACAGGGTTTATGAACACTGAAGCTTTCTTT.